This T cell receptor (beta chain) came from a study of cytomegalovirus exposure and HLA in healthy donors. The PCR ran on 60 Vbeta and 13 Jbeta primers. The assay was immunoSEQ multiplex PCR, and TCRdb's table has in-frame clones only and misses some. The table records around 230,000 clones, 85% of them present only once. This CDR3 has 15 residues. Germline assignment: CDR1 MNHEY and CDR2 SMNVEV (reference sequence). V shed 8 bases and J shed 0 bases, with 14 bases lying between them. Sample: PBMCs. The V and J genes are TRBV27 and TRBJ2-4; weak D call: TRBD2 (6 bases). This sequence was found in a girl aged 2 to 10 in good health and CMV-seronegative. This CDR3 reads CASGWIGGAKNIQYF. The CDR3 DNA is TGTGCCAGCGGATGGATCGGGGGAGCCAAAAACATTCAGTACTTC.